The TCR beta chain described here comes from a study of post-analysis software for immune sequencing data. Overall study results and limits: By F measure, samples from a shared preparation batch strongly co-clustered. Multiple sclerosis patients had significantly lower normalized Chao1 diversity than controls. A few TRBV segments (TRBV5-6, TRBV5-1 and TRBV20-1 among them) occurred more frequently in patients than in controls.

Built from TCR beta cDNA, the libraries had unique molecular identifiers in them. TCRdb reprocessed the PCR reads with MiXCR, giving one entry per CDR3 protein. The sample carries about 380,000 distinct CDR3 sequences, roughly 35% recorded once. To note about this clonotype: The antigen is undetermined.

The CDR3 is 14 amino acids. The V and J ends lost 1 base and 1 base respectively, with 10 bases between them. Germline CDR1 DFQATT, CDR2 SNEGSKA (reference sequence). The sequence was obtained from a girl under 18 with multiple sclerosis. The V call is TRBV20-1, the J call TRBJ2-5; either TRBD1 or TRBD2 may fit D (6 bases each). The sample comprised blood. The CDR3 DNA follows: TGCAGTGCTAGAGTAGGAGGGGGCCAAGAGACCCAGTACTTC. Its translation is CSARVGGGQETQYF.